This TCR beta chain was found in a study of blood T cell repertoires in COVID-19. Study details: Sources were T cells, B-cell-depleted T cells, or PBMCs; the material itself was cDNA or gDNA.

Original analysis: Reference gene primer amplification gave nucleated cell count estimates. Data came from immunoSEQ multiplex PCR; TCRdb stores just in-frame clones and leaves some out. That table supplies the V and J calls and clone size; D and trimming were determined from the DNA. The sample includes about 88,000 clones, 70% to 90% of them seen just once. Germline V CDR1 and CDR2: MNHEY, SVGAGI. The CDR3 is 15 amino acids. V gave up 2 bases and J gave up 7 bases; unmatched junction bases: 9. The TCR comes from a woman aged 80 or over with acute or convalescent COVID-19. The sample taken for sequencing was peripheral blood. The V call is TRBV6-5, the J call TRBJ1-1, with 8 bases aligning to TRBD1. The CDR3 protein is CASSYRPGTGLEAFF. The CDR3 nucleotides are TGTGCCAGCAGTTACCGGCCAGGGACAGGCCTTGAAGCTTTCTTT.